Listed below are T cell receptor beta chains from one sample, sequenced in a study of CD4 T cells in relation to SARS-CoV-2 and coronaviruses. No antigen has been assigned to these receptors. Data came from immunoSEQ multiplex PCR; TCRdb stores just in-frame clones and leaves some out. The sample contains nearly 20,000 clones, approximately 80% of which appear only once. The sequenced sample was CD4+ T cells from PBMCs, cultured in vitro. Every receptor here comes from a human donor in good health. Both conserved end residues are part of each CDR3.

J gene: TRBJ2-5; V gene: TRBV6-2/TRBV6-3; CDR3 protein: CASSLKRGGHQETQYF
J gene: TRBJ1-2; V gene: TRBV3-1/TRBV3-2; CDR3 protein: CASSLQSLGGADGYTF
J gene: TRBJ2-3; V gene: TRBV9; CDR3 protein: CASSVAPPQGLSTDTQYF
J gene: TRBJ2-2; V gene: TRBV5-4; CDR3 protein: CASSRTGRGTGELFF
J gene: TRBJ1-4; V gene: TRBV19; CDR3 protein: CASVKGGYNEKLFF
J gene: TRBJ2-2; V gene: TRBV4-2; CDR3 protein: CASSRGADNTGELFF
J gene: TRBJ1-2; V gene: TRBV7-6; CDR3 protein: CASSSGGRQGDYGYTF
J gene: TRBJ2-7; V gene: TRBV28; CDR3 protein: CASRPPGGSYEQYF
J gene: TRBJ2-1; V gene: TRBV19; CDR3 protein: CASSGRLAGSYNEQFF
J gene: TRBJ1-1; V gene: TRBV6-5; CDR3 protein: CASSSGETGDTEAFF
J gene: TRBJ1-1; V gene: TRBV2; CDR3 protein: CASSERRVTEAFF
J gene: TRBJ2-5; V gene: TRBV3-1/TRBV3-2; CDR3 protein: CASSQAKAAVGETQYF
J gene: TRBJ1-4; V gene: TRBV5-1; CDR3 protein: CASSLAGGGNEKLFF
J gene: TRBJ2-5; V gene: TRBV4-1; CDR3 protein: CASSPGGRQLKETQYF
J gene: TRBJ2-5; V gene: TRBV5-1; CDR3 protein: CASSLSGSGGGETQYF
J gene: TRBJ1-2; V gene: TRBV3-1/TRBV3-2; CDR3 protein: CASSQDDRVKGYTF
J gene: TRBJ2-7; V gene: TRBV12-3/TRBV12-4; CDR3 protein: CASSRTTYEQYF
J gene: TRBJ2-1; V gene: TRBV11-2; CDR3 protein: CASSSQGGERESSYNEQFF
J gene: TRBJ2-7; V gene: TRBV6-6; CDR3 protein: CASGNPYEQYF
J gene: TRBJ2-7; V gene: TRBV3-1/TRBV3-2; CDR3 protein: CASSQSGGGSYEQYF
J gene: TRBJ1-1; V gene: TRBV3-1/TRBV3-2; CDR3 protein: CASSQGAYTEAFF
J gene: TRBJ1-4; V gene: TRBV4-3; CDR3 protein: CASSLGQAEANEKLFF
J gene: TRBJ2-4; V gene: TRBV5-5; CDR3 protein: CASRPTGGHIQYF
J gene: TRBJ1-2; V gene: TRBV5-6; CDR3 protein: CASSFPASYGYTF
J gene: TRBJ1-5; V gene: TRBV5-6; CDR3 protein: CASSSWGIPGYQPQHF
J gene: TRBJ1-1; V gene: TRBV7-2; CDR3 protein: CASSFSAMNTEAFF
J gene: TRBJ2-1; V gene: TRBV2; CDR3 protein: CASTSGRVDRGQFF
J gene: TRBJ2-7; V gene: TRBV9; CDR3 protein: CASSVAGTGDFEQYF
J gene: TRBJ1-2; V gene: TRBV5-6; CDR3 protein: CASSLLGADKGYTF
J gene: TRBJ2-2; V gene: TRBV7-8; CDR3 protein: CASSLEGTSVATGELFF
J gene: TRBJ2-5; V gene: TRBV5-1; CDR3 protein: CASSSPGLAGETQYF
J gene: TRBJ1-3; V gene: TRBV5-1; CDR3 protein: CASSFSGAPSGNTIYF
J gene: TRBJ2-4; V gene: TRBV4-3; CDR3 protein: CASSQEWGQTGAAKNIQYF
J gene: TRBJ1-5; V gene: TRBV24-1; CDR3 protein: CATSEGTGNQPQHF
J gene: TRBJ2-7; V gene: TRBV7-2; CDR3 protein: CASSLAGFYEQYF
J gene: TRBJ1-2; V gene: TRBV7-2; CDR3 protein: CASSSRDGLNYGYTF
J gene: TRBJ1-4; V gene: TRBV19; CDR3 protein: CASSIAGGDEKLFF
J gene: TRBJ2-7; V gene: TRBV6-5; CDR3 protein: CASSTTGVGEQYF
J gene: TRBJ1-2; V gene: TRBV5-6; CDR3 protein: CASSRTVRGGYTF
J gene: TRBJ2-1; V gene: TRBV11-3; CDR3 protein: CASSLDDGSDIPNEQFF
J gene: TRBJ2-3; V gene: TRBV19; CDR3 protein: CASSTTGGSDTQYF
J gene: TRBJ2-3; V gene: TRBV18; CDR3 protein: CASSYREGNTDTQYF
J gene: TRBJ2-5; V gene: TRBV4-2; CDR3 protein: CASSQDATGGETQYF
J gene: TRBJ2-2; V gene: TRBV4-3; CDR3 protein: CASSQDLIKGRGTGELFF